This T cell receptor (beta chain) stems from a study of cytomegalovirus exposure and HLA in healthy donors (dated by TCRdb to between 2016 and 2019). Background for the entire study: An earlier analysis of several hundred of the donors reported approximately 300 Gb of sequence data and 95 million to 140 million unique TCR beta sequences obtained from roughly 170 million T cells. Class I and class II HLA loci were covered by the typing at four-digit resolution. The study was designed to test whether signatures of past pathogen exposure could be identified by cataloging public T cell receptors. All discovery cohort repertoires had been generated on a single sequencing platform. In the later analysis, no new phenotypic data were used to find candidate immune exposures; instead, reliance was placed on TCR beta sequences and their occurrence across donors. Of the approximately 400 genotyped donors, approximately 80% fell in the genetic ancestry cluster associated with self-reported Caucasian donors. The study used immunosequencing to profile the T cell repertoires of approximately 630 subjects and linked those repertoires to cytomegalovirus serostatus. To predict cytomegalovirus infection status, the study combined high-throughput TCR immunosequencing, statistical association of individual TCRs with disease status, and machine learning. Approximately 300 gigabases of sequencing data and around 85 million unique TCR sequences made up an early release that covered several hundred HLA-typed donors. A later analysis re-examined previously published TCR beta repertoires from more than 600 donors and added high-resolution HLA genotyping to investigate patterns of TCR occurrence. In addition to the first cohort of around 670 subjects, a separate validation cohort of 120 different subjects was used. Among over 350 genotyped donors of the cohort, an average of about 240,000 unique TCR beta nucleotide sequences were sequenced per donor, roughly 20% of them non-productive. In a later genetic analysis, genome-wide SNP genotypes for about 55% of the roughly 700 donors were used, and that subset was treated as a discovery cohort. Roughly 5 DR-DQ haplotypes were handled as single units for association and clustering because linkage in the cohort was strong. The number of donors typed differed by locus, with roughly 620-630 for A, B, C, DRB1 and DQB1, over 500 for DQA1, approximately 580 for DPA1, and roughly 450 for DPB1. Donor age, sex, ethnicity and CMV serostatus were collected together with the repertoire data. In an earlier analysis of around 540 of the donors, high-throughput TCR beta sequencing was used to judge whether each TCR beta V gene segment behaved as functional or pseudogenic. General conclusions and limits of the study: This cohort had only TCR beta chains sequenced, and the lack of alpha or paired-chain data limited which features could be detected. The sequencing pipeline was judged likely to have produced a cluster of highly shared sequence variants as a technical artifact. In vitro tests confirmed that a few of the cytomegalovirus-associated TCR beta chains recognize cytomegalovirus antigens. Linkage disequilibrium might explain the correlated functional status among segregating V segments, but an unknown experimental factor could not be excluded. Because HLA typing was unavailable for some donors at each locus, only the typed subset was used in association tests. Across donors, most TCR sequences were observed very rarely, whereas some public TCRs were present in many individuals. A later analysis reported that several top co-occurrence clusters appeared linked to parvovirus B19, influenza, CMV and Epstein-Barr virus. Compared with the approximately 600-donor mean, donors in an Asian-associated ancestry cluster had fewer N-insertions in productive TCRs, according to a later genetic analysis. It was suggested by the authors that the approach could potentially be generalized to other disease states and immunological phenotypes. The only immune exposure information available for the cohort was CMV serostatus. Specific HLA alleles were associated with over 15,000 TCR beta sequences at a false discovery rate of 0.05 in a later analysis. In the study, around 160 TCR beta chains were listed as associated with cytomegalovirus. Compared with equally common non-associated chains, HLA-associated TCR beta chains in a later analysis were more clonally expanded and had lower generation probabilities. The presence/absence analyses assumed that sequencing depth was roughly uniform across donors, and that assumption may not be true. A further reported finding was that TCR beta sequences accurately predicted the HLA-A and HLA-B alleles for most subjects in the first cohort. According to a later analysis, TCR association rates differed among HLA loci, with DRB1 alleles showing the most associated TCRs and HLA-C alleles showing the fewest. Because counts were too low, under 20 rarely observed V segments, including chromosome 9 orphons, were left out of the earlier analysis of some 600 of the donors. In an earlier analysis of approximately 590 of the donors, most TCR beta V segments were observed in productive rearrangements about 87% or about 30% of the time, broadly matching IMGT annotations. When HLA alleles, especially DR and DQ, strongly co-occurred, TCR associations were difficult to assign to individual alleles. A later analysis found that most CMV-associated TCR beta chains appeared HLA-restricted, with HLA associations seemingly driven largely by CMV exposure. The classifier was reported to diagnose cytomegalovirus status with high specificity and sensitivity in both the original cohort and the validation cohort. Some IMGT-functional V segments, including TRBV6-2 and TRBV6-3, could not be told apart with the 87-base-pair reads, so those segments were excluded. V-gene and J-gene trimming of TCR beta chains was associated with a missense DCLRE1C variant in a later genetic analysis, and the association was replicated in an independent cohort.

In regard to this clone: The antigen this receptor binds is unknown. No per-base quality is available; no much larger clone lies one base away.

Trimming accounts for 8 bases at V and 2 bases at J, while the number of junction bases matched to no gene is 8. From the cysteine through the phenylalanine, the CDR3 covers 14 amino acids. CDR3 DNA is the only sequence kept; it has 42 bases, read in frame from the first base. According to the germline V gene, CDR1 reads ENHRY and CDR2 reads SYGVKD. In total, 500 to 700 healthy bone marrow donors made up the cohort. All cohort members were sampled while nominally healthy, although unrecorded immune exposures were likely present. The donor was CMV seronegative and belonged to the group of under 400 seronegative cohort members. A peripheral blood sample was collected from each donor, and TCR beta sequencing was performed on peripheral blood mononuclear cells. The Qiagen DNeasy Blood Extraction Kit was used to extract genomic DNA from the blood cell samples. The library came from the immunoSEQ multiplex PCR assay. For the multiplex PCR, a mixture combining 60 forward primers for TCR Vbeta segments and 13 reverse primers for TCR Jbeta segments was used. The CDR3 region of rearranged TCR beta genes was amplified from genomic DNA by a multiplex PCR assay. The amplified TCR beta libraries were sequenced on the Illumina HiSeq System as 87-base-pair reads. The authors' pipeline ran thus. In a later analysis, about 80 million unique TCR beta chains were counted across the 690 or so repertoires, and roughly 10 million of these chains were shared by at least two donors. A nearest-neighbor algorithm error-corrected the raw reads and collapsed the reads into unique sequences, merging closely related sequences to remove PCR and sequencing errors. V, D and J gene segments were assigned by aligning CDR3 sequences to IMGT reference sequences. For a sequence to be retained, a match of at least six nucleotides to both a V gene segment and a J gene segment was required. Rearrangements were called productive when the CDR3 lacked stop codons and stayed in frame with V and J; all others were non-productive. Following IMGT convention, CDR3 was defined as the stretch from the second conserved V-encoded cysteine to the conserved J-encoded phenylalanine. In an earlier analysis of around 600 of the donors, sequences lacking an unambiguous match to a single V gene segment were excluded. In an earlier analysis of a few hundred of the donors, V segments were called functional above 56.7% productive rearrangements and were called segregating when the between-donor standard deviation exceeded 5%. A statistical classification framework was developed to diagnose cytomegalovirus status using the catalog of TCR beta chain sequences. A later analysis assigned V and J genes by comparing TCR nucleotide sequences with IMGT/GENE-DB human TR gene sequences. The TCRdist pipeline was used in a later analysis to assign CDR3 sequences and most-parsimonious VDJ recombination scenarios. In a later analysis, every TCR beta chain was defined by the combination of its CDR3 amino acid sequence and its V-gene family, and reads without a unique V-gene family were dropped. To address suspected cross-contamination and a sequencing artifact, a later analysis removed approximately 590 highly shared, low-generation-probability nucleotide sequences. A later analysis calculated a clonal expansion index for each public chain from normalized within-repertoire ranks of inferred template counts. A later analysis computed generation probabilities with a VDJ recombination model fitted to out-of-frame rearrangements, and checked the results against IGoR. A later analysis scored TCR-TCR, TCR-HLA and TCR-CMV co-occurrence with hypergeometric tests, applying a repertoire-size bias correction to TCR pairs. In a later analysis, false discovery rates were estimated by permuting HLA or CMV assignments 20 times. In a later analysis, co-occurring TCRs were grouped with DBSCAN, and TCRdist sequence similarity was added when clustering was performed within HLA-allele-positive subsets. For co-occurrence clustering, repertoires with fewer than 30,000 or more than 120,000 public chains were excluded, along with five or six repertoires with anomalous nucleotide sharing. TCRdb mirrors the immuneACCESS table, restricted to in-frame sequences. Some clones are absent from its copies; in checked studies, under half trace to an unresolved V gene, and the reason for the others is unknown. D and trimming were read from the DNA, whereas the V and J calls and clone size are those reported in that table. The sample table records roughly 110,000 clones; around three quarters of these occur just once. The ten largest account for about 0.84% of the sample.

The sequenced sample was PBMCs. The chain was built from TRBV10-3 and TRBJ2-7, and TRBD1 aligns with 8 junction nucleotides. The TCR comes from a boy between 10 and 17 years old in good health and CMV-seronegative. The bases are TGTGCCATCGCCCACTCAGGGGGCACCTACGAGCAGTACTTC. It specifies CAIAHSGGTYEQYF.